The clone carrying this TCR beta chain showed up many times. The sample comes from a study of T cells in Graves' hyperthyroidism and ophthalmopathy. The length of the CDR3 is 13 residues. The germline V and J ends were trimmed by 2 bases and 3 bases, with 10 bases remaining between them. Looked up from germline, CDR1 is SQVTM and CDR2 is ANQGSEA. There were TCR beta CDR3 regions amplified from RNA transcripts. The TCR CDR3 was amplified in a first-round RT-PCR using the HTBI primer set. TCRdb reprocessed the multiplex PCR reads via MiXCR and lists one record per CDR3 protein. The repertoire holds some 350,000 distinct CDR3 sequences, with 15% to 17% as singletons. Disease duration under 2 months; hyperthyroidism patients were aged 18 to 65.

Sequencing was performed on blood. This clonotype originated in a woman aged 18-30 years with Graves' hyperthyroidism that later progressed to Graves' ophthalmopathy. The chain has TRBV29-1 and TRBJ1-2; D perhaps matches TRBD1 (6 bases). The CDR3 region is CSVEHRADYGYTF. DNA for the CDR3: TGCAGCGTTGAACACAGGGCTGACTATGGCTACACCTTC.